Shown below are 28 T cell receptor beta chains from a single sample sequenced in a study of blood T cell repertoires in COVID-19. Using immunoSEQ multiplex PCR, the repertoire was profiled, and TCRdb retains in-frame clones only, with some absent. The profile shows 120,000 to 150,000 clones, around 80% of them singletons. Sequencing was carried out using peripheral blood. Receptors were obtained from a man in his fifties or sixties with active or convalescent COVID-19.

V usage is TRBV7-9 and J usage is TRBJ1-2; tentative D call: TRBD1 (5 bases). Trimming shortened V by 3 bases and J by 2 bases, and 19 bases separated the two germline ends. Germline V gene data show CDR1 as SEHNR and CDR2 as FQNEAQ (reference sequence). The CDR3 spans 17 residues. This chain's CDR3 is CASSLQGYRGTNYGYTF. In nucleotides, the CDR3 is TGTGCCAGCAGCTTGCAAGGATACCGGGGGACCAACTATGGCTACACCTTC.

Written as DNA, the CDR3 is TGCGCCAGCAGCCCGACCGGGACAGGGATCGATGAGCAGTTCTTC. This codes for CASSPTGTGIDEQFF. This chain connects TRBV4-3 to TRBJ2-1; the match to TRBD1 covers 9 bases. Germline CDR1 and CDR2: LGHNA and YSLEER. The CDR3 totals 15 residues. The J segment lost 8 bases and the V segment lost 4 bases, leaving 9 bases of the junction unmatched.

The V gene is TRBV5-1, the J gene TRBJ2-1; perhaps TRBD1 as D (5 bases). Looked up from germline, CDR1 is SGHRS and CDR2 is YFSETQ. V dropped 0 bases and J dropped 4 bases, with 11 bases sitting between them. The CDR3 totals 15 residues. The CDR3 is CASSLEQASYNEQFF. The CDR3 DNA follows: TGCGCCAGCAGCTTGGAACAGGCTTCTTACAATGAGCAGTTCTTC.

The chain links TRBV5-1 to TRBJ2-4; weak D call: TRBD1 (6 bases). This CDR3 has 15 residues. The V end lost 2 bases, the J end lost 0 bases, and 9 bases lay between the germline ends. Germline CDR1 SGHRS, CDR2 YFSETQ. CDR3 region: CASSFGQTAKNIQYF. CDR3 DNA sequence: TGCGCCAGCAGCTTCGGACAGACAGCCAAAAACATTCAGTACTTC. Full variable domain (rest looked up from reference TRBV5-1 and TRBJ2-4): KAGVTQTPRYLIKTRGQQVTLSCSPISGHRSVSWYQQTPGQGLQFLFEYFSETQRNKGNFPGRFSGRQFSNSRSEMNVSTLELGDSALYLCASSFGQTAKNIQYFGAGTRLSVL.

The chain joins TRBV6-6 to TRBJ1-5; D is ambiguous. Trimming removed 7 bases at V and 0 bases at J, with 10 bases between. Germline CDR1 reads MNHNY; CDR2 reads SVGAGI (reference sequence). The CDR3 runs to 14 residues. DNA for the CDR3: TGTGCCAGCACGAATCTCTATAGCAATCAGCCCCAGCATTTT. This codes for CASTNLYSNQPQHF.

The chain combines TRBV5-1 with TRBJ1-5; 8 nucleotides line up with TRBD1. V was clipped by 4 bases and J by 5 bases; unmatched bases: 8. There are 15 residues in the CDR3. CDR1 is SGHRS, CDR2 YFSETQ, per germline. The CDR3, as DNA: TGCGCCAGCAGCGCCGGACAGGGCGTCGATCAGCCCCAGCATTTT. Protein: CASSAGQGVDQPQHF.

This chain links TRBV7-2 with TRBJ1-2; 8 bases match TRBD1. This CDR3 region has 13 residues. Germline-derived CDR1 and CDR2 are SGHTA and FQGNSA. With 3 bases clipped from V and 8 bases from J, the junction kept 5 bases outside the gene matches. The CDR3, as DNA: TGTGCCAGCAGCTTTGGACAGGGTGGGGGCTACACCTTC. It specifies CASSFGQGGGYTF.

This clone was found a few times. This chain links TRBV3-1 (or the pseudogene TRBV3-2) with TRBJ1-2; D is ambiguous. Germline CDR1 is LGHDT and CDR2 is YNNKEL (reference sequence). The CDR3 has 15 residues. With 3 bases removed from V and 3 bases from J, the gap between germline ends came to 14 bases. CDR3 sequence (DNA): TGTGCCAGCAGCCACAGTACGGGAGTCCACTATGGCTACACCTTC. This translates into CASSHSTGVHYGYTF.

The chain combines TRBV7-2 with TRBJ2-3; no definite D call. This CDR3 has 13 amino acids. Trimming cost V 0 bases and J 5 bases, with 6 bases left between them. Looked up from germline, CDR1 is SGHTA and CDR2 is FQGNSA. The chain's CDR3 is CASSLAEEDTQYF. The CDR3 nucleotides read TGTGCCAGCAGCTTAGCCGAGGAAGATACGCAGTATTTT.

The CDR3 region has the DNA TGTGCCAGCAGCTTGAAAGGGGTATTGAACACTGAAGCTTTCTTT. Encoded protein: CASSLKGVLNTEAFF. This rearrangement joins TRBV5-4 to TRBJ1-1; tentatively, D is TRBD1 (5 bases). The CDR3 totals 15 residues. Between the trimmed V and J ends, which lost 1 base and 0 bases, there was a span of 10 bases. CDR1 is SGHNT and CDR2 is YYREEE in the germline V gene (reference sequence).

This chain joins TRBV29-1 and TRBJ2-1; 10 nucleotides align to TRBD1. V was clipped by 7 bases and J by 3 bases; unmatched bases: 6. This CDR3 is built from 14 residues. Germline lookup yields CDR1 SQVTM and CDR2 ANQGSEA. The CDR3 here is CSAQGQGLYNEQFF. CDR3 DNA: TGCAGCGCCCAGGGACAGGGGCTCTACAATGAGCAGTTCTTC.

This clone was picked up one time. The rearrangement uses TRBV7-9 and TRBJ1-4; TRBD1 is a possible D gene (5 bases). Trimming removed 6 bases at V and 7 bases at J, with 15 bases between. CDR3 length equals 14 residues. Germline V gene data show CDR1 as SEHNR and CDR2 as FQNEAQ (reference sequence). The DNA for the CDR3 is TGTGCCAGCAGTCAACGACAGTCGGGTGAAAAACTGTTTTTT. This translates into CASSQRQSGEKLFF.

This clone was counted a single time. This rearrangement joins TRBV5-1 to TRBJ2-7; TRBD2 matches at 7 bases. Germline trimming cut 0 bases from V and 2 bases from J; bases unmatched to any gene: 5. The CDR3 covers 15 residues. The germline V gene encodes CDR1 SGHRS and CDR2 YFSETQ. Written as DNA, the CDR3 is TGCGCCAGCAGCTTGGATGCGGGAGTGACCTACGAGCAGTACTTC. Its translation: CASSLDAGVTYEQYF.

This chain joins TRBV5-4 and TRBJ1-1; D is undetermined. V dropped 6 bases and J dropped 6 bases, with 21 bases sitting between them. The V gene's germline CDR1 is SGHNT and CDR2 YYREEE (reference sequence). The CDR3 sequence is 15 residues long. The CDR3: CASTYTLSGNSEAFF. CDR3 bases: TGTGCCAGCACCTATACCCTTAGCGGCAACTCTGAAGCTTTCTTT.

The chain carries TRBV6-6 and TRBJ1-5; D not resolved. The CDR3 is 14 residues long. CDR1 and CDR2 from the germline V gene are MNHNY and SVGAGI (reference sequence). Trimming removed 7 bases from V and 1 base from J, with 11 bases in between. CDR3 sequence: CASITGGSNQPQHF. CDR3 coding DNA: TGTGCCAGCATTACGGGAGGCAGCAATCAGCCCCAGCATTTT.

The chain couples TRBV7-2 to TRBJ2-7; tentative D call: TRBD2 (5 bases). Germline loops: CDR1 SGHTA, CDR2 FQGNSA. The CDR3 totals 15 residues. V was clipped by 2 bases and J by 0 bases, with 11 bases between them. CDR3 in amino acids: CASSLQSGVSYEQYF. The CDR3 DNA follows: TGTGCCAGCAGCTTACAATCCGGGGTCTCCTACGAGCAGTACTTC. The variable domain in full, completed from reference TRBV7-2 and TRBJ2-7, reads GAGVSQSPSNKVTEKGKDVELRCDPISGHTALYWYRQSLGQGLEFLIYFQGNSAPDKSGLPSDRFSAERTGGSVSTLTIQRTQQEDSAVYLCASSLQSGVSYEQYFGPGTRLTVT.

The chain employs TRBV4-2 and TRBJ2-6, with 7 bases that match TRBD1. Germline-derived CDR1 and CDR2 are LGHNA and YNFKEQ. CDR3 length equals 16 residues. V trimming: 4 bases; J trimming: 9 bases; junction bases outside the gene matches: 12. The CDR3 is CASSRQGRTAGNVLTF. CDR3 DNA sequence: TGTGCCAGCAGCCGACAGGGTAGGACTGCGGGCAACGTCCTGACTTTC.

This chain uses TRBV5-1 with TRBJ2-5; weak D call: TRBD1 (5 bases). This CDR3 has 12 residues. Germline lookup yields CDR1 SGHRS and CDR2 YFSETQ. V lost 1 base and J lost 5, with 6 bases in between. In DNA form, the CDR3 reads TGCGCCAGCAGCTTGCAGGGCGAGACCCAGTACTTC. Protein: CASSLQGETQYF.

The J gene is TRBJ1-1, the V gene TRBV5-1; 10 positions agree with TRBD1. The V and J ends lost 3 bases and 4 bases, in that order; junction bases with no gene match: 6. The germline V gene encodes CDR1 SGHRS and CDR2 YFSETQ. The CDR3 is 15 amino acids. The chain's CDR3 is CASSSMTGGLTEAFF. CDR3 DNA sequence: TGCGCCAGCAGCTCGATGACAGGGGGCCTCACTGAAGCTTTCTTT.

The chain links TRBV7-2 to TRBJ2-4, with 10 bases that match TRBD2. The trim removed 3 bases at V and 3 bases at J, leaving 2 bases unmatched. This CDR3 comprises 15 residues. CDR1 is SGHTA, CDR2 FQGNSA, per germline. The CDR3: CASSLASGGKNIQYF. The CDR3 bases are TGTGCCAGCAGCTTGGCTAGCGGGGGCAAAAACATTCAGTACTTC.

CDR3: CASSSHLAGPNYGYTF. CDR3 nucleotide sequence: TGTGCCAGCAGTTCCCACTTGGCGGGGCCTAACTATGGCTACACCTTC. The chain employs TRBV27 and TRBJ1-2, with D tentatively TRBD1 (5 bases). Trimming cost V 4 bases and J 0 bases, with 15 bases left between them. Germline V gene sequence: CDR1 MNHEY, CDR2 SMNVEV (reference sequence). The CDR3 loop spans 16 amino acids.

The rearrangement links TRBV9 to TRBJ2-7; TRBD1 aligns across 8 bases. V shed 0 bases, J shed 3 bases, and the junction held 5 bases outside the gene matches. This CDR3 has 15 amino acids. Germline lookup yields CDR1 SGDLS and CDR2 YYNGEE. The CDR3 reads CASSVVPGGDYEQYF. The CDR3 region has the DNA TGTGCCAGCAGCGTAGTCCCAGGGGGCGACTACGAGCAGTACTTC. The complete variable domain, with remaining parts taken from reference TRBV9 and TRBJ2-7, reads DSGVTQTPKHLITATGQRVTLRCSPRSGDLSVYWYQQSLDQGLQFLIQYYNGEERAKGNILERFSAQQFPDLHSELNLSSLELGDSALYFCASSVVPGGDYEQYFGPGTRLTVT.

The genes are TRBV4-3 and TRBJ2-1, with 7 nucleotides matching TRBD1. Looked up from germline, CDR1 is LGHNA and CDR2 is YSLEER. V trimming: 0 bases; J trimming: 4 bases; junction bases outside the gene matches: 3. The CDR3 has 15 amino acids. In nucleotides, the CDR3 is TGCGCCAGCAGCCAAGAGAGGGGGCGGTACAATGAGCAGTTCTTC. Amino acids: CASSQERGRYNEQFF.

This chain uses TRBV23-1 with TRBJ2-2; D is uncertain. TRBV23-1 is known as an ORF, though its function is uncertain. Trimming removed 5 bases at V and 5 bases at J, with 9 bases between. CDR3 length: 13 amino acids. The CDR3 is CASSEFRTGELFF. The CDR3, as DNA: TGCGCCAGCAGTGAGTTCCGGACCGGGGAGCTGTTTTTT.

J is TRBJ2-3 and V is TRBV7-2; 7 bases line up with TRBD1. CDR3 length equals 15 residues. The germline V gene encodes CDR1 SGHTA and CDR2 FQGNSA. V lost 5 bases to trimming and J lost 4 bases; unmatched junction nucleotides: 9. Here the CDR3 DNA reads TGTGCCAGCAGCGCCGACAGGGTTGAAGCAGATACGCAGTATTTT. This codes for CASSADRVEADTQYF.

The chain combines TRBV19 with TRBJ2-7; 8 bases map to TRBD1. V lost 5 bases to trimming and J lost 5 bases; unmatched junction nucleotides: 2. This CDR3 region has 12 residues. Germline CDR1 is LNHDA and CDR2 is SQIVND (reference sequence). Here the CDR3 DNA reads TGTGCCAGTAGTCAGGGGGCCAACGAGCAGTACTTC. This encodes CASSQGANEQYF.

The chain joins TRBV11-3 to TRBJ1-6; tentatively, D is TRBD1 (6 bases). The ends were cut back, 5 bases at V and 1 base at J, with 6 bases in the middle. Germline CDR1 is SGHNT and CDR2 is YENEEA. This CDR3 is 14 amino acids long. DNA for the CDR3: TGTGCCAGCAGCCAGGGGTCCTATAATTCACCCCTCCACTTT. It codes for CASSQGSYNSPLHF.

The gene calls are TRBV4-1 and TRBJ1-1; 9 nucleotides line up with TRBD1. From germline, CDR1 is MGHRA and CDR2 YSYEKL. CDR3 size: 17 residues. After removal of 4 bases from V and 0 bases from J, the junction contained 9 bases not matched to a gene. CDR3: CASSPSPGQGMNTEAFF. The CDR3 DNA reads as TGCGCCAGCAGCCCGTCCCCGGGACAGGGAATGAACACTGAAGCTTTCTTT.